These T cell receptor beta chains were read from a single sample in a study of shared clonotypes between healthy human individuals. The repertoire was sequenced with immunoSEQ multiplex PCR; TCRdb's copy has only in-frame clones and lacks some. The sample lists a few million clones, 85% to 95% occurring once. The sample was naive CD8+ T cells from PBMCs. The receptors were sampled from a man younger than 30 in good health. Some clones in this sample may be carry-over from other donors' samples. CDR3s include the opening cysteine and the closing phenylalanine or tryptophan. Each record gives: D gene, J gene, clone size, V gene, CDR3 DNA, CDR3 protein. The D gene is left open where the match is weak. Only part of the rows carry a size: once, few, many, or a class if the clone is expanded.

>NA|TRBJ2-7|NA|TRBV27
TGTGCCAGCAGTTTGAGAGCGGCTACCACTTCCTACGAGCAGTACTTC
CASSLRAATTSYEQYF
>NA|TRBJ1-1|NA|TRBV30
TGTGCCTGGAGTGTACAGGGTCGAGAATGGGGATATAGTAGTGAAGCTTTCTTT
CAWSVQGREWGYSSEAFF
>NA|TRBJ1-3|NA|TRBV4-2
TGTGCCAGCAGCCAAGGCCAGGGATCTGGAAACACCATATATTTT
CASSQGQGSGNTIYF
>NA|TRBJ2-7|NA|TRBV15
TGTGCCACCAGCAGAGGAAAGGGACCGGGGGAGCAGTACTTC
CATSRGKGPGEQYF
>NA|TRBJ1-4|NA|TRBV28
TGTGCCAGCAGTTTAAGAGGGTGGCAGGTTGAGGAAAAACTGTTTTTT
CASSLRGWQVEEKLFF
>TRBD1|TRBJ2-4|NA|TRBV15
TGTGCCACCAGCTTCCGGACAGGGCGGAACATTCAGTACTTC
CATSFRTGRNIQYF
>NA|TRBJ2-5|NA|TRBV27
TGTGCCAGCAGTAGGACGGGGGGCGCGCAGACCCAGTACTTC
CASSRTGGAQTQYF
>NA|TRBJ1-3|once|TRBV28
TGTGCCAGCAGTTTACGTGGCCCCCATGGCACCATATATTTT
CASSLRGPHGTIYF
>NA|TRBJ1-1|NA|TRBV11-3
TGTGCCAGCAGCGACTCAAGAAACACTGAAGCTTTCTTT
CASSDSRNTEAFF
>NA|TRBJ2-7|NA|TRBV29-1
TGCAGCGGTTACGGGTTAAGCGACGAGCAGTACTTC
CSGYGLSDEQYF
>NA|TRBJ1-2|NA|TRBV28
TGTGCCAGCAGTCCCCGAATGGGGGGCTTTTACTATGGCTACACCTTC
CASSPRMGGFYYGYTF
>NA|TRBJ2-2|NA|TRBV5-6
TGTGCCAGCAGCCCGGCTGGGACGGCCGGGGAGCTGTTTTTT
CASSPAGTAGELFF
>NA|TRBJ2-7|NA|TRBV27
TGTGCCAGCAGTTTATTCTCTAGCTCCTACGAGCAGTACTTC
CASSLFSSSYEQYF
>TRBD2|TRBJ2-1|NA|TRBV28
TGTGCCAGCAGCATAGACACGGGAGGATATGTTGTGAATGAGCAGTTCTTC
CASSIDTGGYVVNEQFF
>TRBD1|TRBJ2-5|NA|TRBV13
TGTGCCAGCAGCATAACAGGGGTCCAAGAGACCCAGTACTTC
CASSITGVQETQYF
>NA|TRBJ2-7|once|TRBV5-5
TGTGCCAGCAGTTCTCGCTCCTACGAGCAGTACTTC
CASSSRSYEQYF
>TRBD2|TRBJ2-1|NA|TRBV5-1
TGCGCCAGCAGCGCAACGGGACTAGCGGGTTCCTACAATGAGCAGTTCTTC
CASSATGLAGSYNEQFF
>NA|TRBJ2-7|NA|TRBV29-1
TGCAGCGTTGAGAACAGCTCCTACGAGCAGTACTTC
CSVENSSYEQYF
>TRBD2|TRBJ2-7|NA|TRBV6-5
TGTGCCAGCAGGACCGGACTAGTTTACGAGCAGTACTTC
CASRTGLVYEQYF
>TRBD1|TRBJ2-7|NA|TRBV29-1
TGCAGCGTTGAAATGGGACAGGGCTACGAGCAGTACTTC
CSVEMGQGYEQYF
>NA|TRBJ2-3|NA|TRBV7-8
TGTGCCAGCAGAGGTCAGCCCCCTAGCACAGATACGCAGTATTTT
CASRGQPPSTDTQYF
>TRBD2|TRBJ2-3|once|TRBV11-2
TGTGCCTCCAAGCGGGGGGCTGGCACAGATACGCAGTATTTT
CASKRGAGTDTQYF
>NA|TRBJ2-1|NA|TRBV29-1
TGCAGCGCCCGAGGGGGACTTTCCTACAATGAGCAGTTCTTC
CSARGGLSYNEQFF
>TRBD1|TRBJ2-3|NA|TRBV9
TGTGCCAGCAGCGCCTGGGACAGGACGTTGGATACGCAGTATTTT
CASSAWDRTLDTQYF
>NA|TRBJ2-2|few|TRBV7-3
TGTGCCAGCAGCCTCAGTGGGGGAGTCACCGGGGAGCTGTTTTTT
CASSLSGGVTGELFF
>NA|TRBJ2-1|NA|TRBV4-1
TGCGCCAGCAGCCAAGAGGACAGACCGTACAATGAGCAGTTCTTC
CASSQEDRPYNEQFF
>NA|TRBJ2-2|NA|TRBV27
TGTGCCAGCAGTCCTCAGGTGGGGGAGCTGTTTTTT
CASSPQVGELFF
>TRBD1|TRBJ2-7|once|TRBV6-5
TGTGCCAGCAGTACCGGGACAGGGGGGAACGAGCAGTACTTC
CASSTGTGGNEQYF
>TRBD2|TRBJ2-1|NA|TRBV19
TGTGCCAGTAGTATAGGGGCGGGAGCGAACAATGAGCAGTTCTTC
CASSIGAGANNEQFF
>TRBD2|TRBJ2-3|NA|TRBV9
TGTGCCAGCACCGTTTCGGGACTAGCGGGAGTTACAGATACGCAGTATTTT
CASTVSGLAGVTDTQYF
>NA|TRBJ2-4|NA|TRBV4-1
TGCGCCAGCAGCCAAGCGTCCCGACAAGGTACCATTCAGTACTTC
CASSQASRQGTIQYF
>NA|TRBJ2-7|NA|TRBV7-6
TGTGCCAGCAGCTTAGCTCAGGGCAGCCTTTTCTCCTACGAGCAGTACTTC
CASSLAQGSLFSYEQYF
>TRBD1|TRBJ2-7|NA|TRBV27
TGTGCCAGCAGTTTATTCGGGACAGGGGGCTACGAGCAGTACTTC
CASSLFGTGGYEQYF
>TRBD1|TRBJ2-2|few|TRBV19
TGTGCCAGTATGGACAGGGGCACCGGGGAGCTGTTTTTT
CASMDRGTGELFF
>TRBD1|TRBJ2-6|NA|TRBV11-3
TGTGCCAGCAGCTTAAGGGGGACAGGGCCAGGAGGGGCCAACGTCCTGACTTTC
CASSLRGTGPGGANVLTF
>NA|TRBJ2-4|NA|TRBV27
TGTGCCAGCAGTCTGGGACACGCCAAAAACATTCAGTACTTC
CASSLGHAKNIQYF
>TRBD2|TRBJ2-2|NA|TRBV14
TGTGCCAGCAGCCCACATAGCGGGAGGGCCCCCGGGGAGCTGTTTTTT
CASSPHSGRAPGELFF
>NA|TRBJ1-3|NA|TRBV10-3
TGTGCCATCAGTGAGTCGACACTCTCTGGAAACACCATATATTTT
CAISESTLSGNTIYF
>NA|TRBJ2-2|NA|TRBV11-2
TGTGCCAGCAGCTCCGGGGAGCTGTTTTTT
CASSSGELFF
>TRBD1|TRBJ1-1|few|TRBV29-1
TGCAGCGTTGAGCAGGGGGAAAGAGCTGAAGCTTTCTTT
CSVEQGERAEAFF
>NA|TRBJ2-2|NA|TRBV5-1
TGCGCCAGCAGCTTGAGGTTGAACACCGGGGAGCTGTTTTTT
CASSLRLNTGELFF